Listed here are 3 T cell receptor beta chains from one sample, sequenced in a study of monozygotic twins with inflammatory bowel disease. Reanalyzing the 5' RACE reads, TCRdb keeps one entry per CDR3 protein, without DNA. Its table lists 150,000 to 200,000 distinct CDR3 sequences. The sequencing input was blood. The receptors were sampled from a human donor with ulcerative colitis or Crohn's disease, or a healthy co-twin of an affected twin (not recorded which).

CDR3 loop: CAWSITGANVLTF. This chain uses TRBV30 with TRBJ2-6. The germline V gene encodes CDR1 GTSNPN and CDR2 SVGIG (reference sequence). This CDR3 spans 13 amino acids.

V usage is TRBV5-1 and J usage is TRBJ2-5; TCRdb proposes TRBD2, but this gene call is untestable without DNA. The CDR3 has 15 residues. Germline assignment: CDR1 SGHRS and CDR2 YFSETQ. The CDR3: CASSLAGTTQETQYF.

The gene calls are TRBV6-2 or TRBV6-3 and TRBJ2-1; TCRdb reports TRBD2, a call that lacks DNA to check it against. The CDR3 totals 15 residues. The germline V gene encodes CDR1 MNHEY and CDR2 SVGEGT. The CDR3 here is CASSLLAGGLGEQFF.